Presented here are 11 T cell receptor beta chains from one specimen sequenced in a study of shared clonotypes between healthy human individuals. CD8 cells regarded as naive lacked CD45RO, were positively chosen for CCR7, and omitted terminally differentiated effector memory CD45RA+ cells. Profiled with immunoSEQ multiplex PCR; TCRdb holds only in-frame clones, not every one. The repertoire consists of just over 2,000,000 clones, with 85% to 95% occurring once and the leading ten covering 0.9% to 1.4%. Specimen: naive CD8+ T cells sorted from blood. Receptors originate from a young man in good health.

V is TRBV27 and J is TRBJ2-1; TRBD2 agrees at 13 bases. CDR1 MNHEY and CDR2 SMNVEV come from the germline V gene (reference sequence). J was trimmed by 8 bases and V by 5 bases; bases with no gene match: 9. This CDR3 region has 16 residues. CDR3 nucleotides: TGTGCCAGCAGTGTCCTACTAGCGGGGGGGGTCTATGAGCAGTTCTTC. Protein sequence: CASSVLLAGGVYEQFF.

This chain connects TRBV18 to TRBJ2-2; D uncertain. Trimming cost V 3 bases and J 0 bases, with 11 bases left between them. The CDR3 spans 16 residues. In germline, CDR1 is KGHSH, CDR2 LQKENI. The CDR3 DNA sequence: TGTGCCAGCTCACCCCGGACGCTCGCGAACACCGGGGAGCTGTTTTTT. Protein product: CASSPRTLANTGELFF.

The V gene is TRBV9, the J gene TRBJ1-2, with unresolved D. Germline V gene lookup returns CDR1 SGDLS and CDR2 YYNGEE. V shed 3 bases and J shed 3 bases, with 12 bases lying between them. The CDR3 runs to 14 residues. The CDR3 here is CASSDTAGDYGYTF. In DNA, the CDR3 is TGTGCCAGCAGCGATACCGCTGGGGACTATGGCTACACCTTC.

The rearrangement uses TRBV7-9 and TRBJ1-4; no firm D call. The length of the CDR3 is 14 residues. Looked up from germline, CDR1 is SEHNR and CDR2 is FQNEAQ (reference sequence). The ends were cut back, 5 bases at V and 4 bases at J, with 11 bases in the middle. This chain's CDR3 is CASSRRGSNEKLFF. The CDR3 nucleotides read TGTGCCAGCAGCCGCCGCGGGAGTAATGAAAAACTGTTTTTT.

The chain uses TRBV9 and TRBJ2-3; unclear D gene. V shed 0 bases and J shed 1 base, with 9 bases lying between them. This CDR3 is built from 15 residues. Germline V gene sequence: CDR1 SGDLS, CDR2 YYNGEE. The CDR3 DNA sequence: TGTGCCAGCAGCGTAGTTGACTTGGGCACAGATACGCAGTATTTT. Amino acids: CASSVVDLGTDTQYF.

This chain links TRBV30 with TRBJ1-4; the D gene is possibly TRBD1 (6 bases). The CDR3 has 12 residues. CDR1 is GTSNPN, CDR2 SVGIG, per germline (reference sequence). The germline V and J ends were trimmed by 5 bases and 7 bases, with 11 bases remaining between them. CDR3 coding DNA: TGTGCCTGGGACTTAGGGGGTGAAAAACTGTTTTTT. Protein product: CAWDLGGEKLFF.

The rearrangement uses TRBV7-9 and TRBJ2-1, with D uncertain. Per the germline V gene, CDR1 is SEHNR and CDR2 is FQNEAQ (reference sequence). The V gene lost 5 bases and the J gene lost 3 bases, with 17 bases spanning the gap. This CDR3 contains 16 residues. The CDR3 DNA is TGTGCCAGCAGCGCAGCGTGGCAGGAAAGCTACAATGAGCAGTTCTTC. Its protein product is CASSAAWQESYNEQFF.

The rearrangement joins TRBV2 to TRBJ1-2, with a tentative D call TRBD1 (6 bases). The germline CDR1 and CDR2 sequences are SNHLY and FYNNEI. This CDR3 has 14 residues. V was cut by 8 bases and J by 4 bases, with 17 bases left in between. The CDR3 DNA reads as TGTGCCAGCTTAGCGGACAGTCTACCCTATGGCTACACCTTC. Its translation is CASLADSLPYGYTF.

The rearrangement joins TRBV6-1 to TRBJ1-6; no definite D call. V lost 1 base, J lost 0 bases, and 7 bases lay in between. The CDR3 has 16 amino acids. Germline assignment: CDR1 MNHNS and CDR2 SASEGT. Here the CDR3 reads CASSEEGPSYNSPLHF. CDR3 coding DNA: TGTGCCAGCAGTGAAGAGGGCCCCTCCTATAATTCACCCCTCCACTTT.

The chain is built from TRBV7-2 and TRBJ2-7; the D gene is possibly TRBD2 (5 bases). The V end lost 4 bases, the J end lost 2 bases, and 9 bases lay between the germline ends. Germline lookup yields CDR1 SGHTA and CDR2 FQGNSA. The CDR3 sequence is 13 residues long. The CDR3 spells CASSSSPTYEQYF. DNA for the CDR3: TGTGCCAGCAGCTCTAGCCCAACCTACGAGCAGTACTTC. The variable domain in full, completed from reference TRBV7-2 and TRBJ2-7, reads GAGVSQSPSNKVTEKGKDVELRCDPISGHTALYWYRQSLGQGLEFLIYFQGNSAPDKSGLPSDRFSAERTGGSVSTLTIQRTQQEDSAVYLCASSSSPTYEQYFGPGTRLTVT.

In regard to this clone: The sample has other DNA sequences that encode this CDR3 too. This rearrangement joins TRBV13 to TRBJ2-1; TRBD2 matches at 11 bases. Germline V lookup: CDR1 PRHDT, CDR2 FYEKMQ (reference sequence). V lost 5 bases and J lost 6; bases outside the gene matches: 6. CDR3 length equals 15 residues. The CDR3 DNA follows: TGTGCCAGCAGCCTGCAGGGACTAGCGGCCAATGAGCAGTTCTTC. It yields the protein CASSLQGLAANEQFF.